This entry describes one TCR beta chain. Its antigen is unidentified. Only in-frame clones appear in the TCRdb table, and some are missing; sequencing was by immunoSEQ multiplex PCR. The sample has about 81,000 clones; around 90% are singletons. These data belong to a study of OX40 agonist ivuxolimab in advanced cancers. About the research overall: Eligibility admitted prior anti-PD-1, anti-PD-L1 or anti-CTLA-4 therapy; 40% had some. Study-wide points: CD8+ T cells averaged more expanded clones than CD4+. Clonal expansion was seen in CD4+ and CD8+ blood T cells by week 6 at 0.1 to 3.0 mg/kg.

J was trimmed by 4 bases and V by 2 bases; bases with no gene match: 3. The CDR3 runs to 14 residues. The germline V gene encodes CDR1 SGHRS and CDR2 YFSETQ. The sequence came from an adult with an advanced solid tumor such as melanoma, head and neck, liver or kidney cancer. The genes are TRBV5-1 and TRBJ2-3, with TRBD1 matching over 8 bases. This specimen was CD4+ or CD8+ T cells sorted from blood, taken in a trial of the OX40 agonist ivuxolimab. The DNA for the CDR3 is TGCGCCAGCAGCTTTGGACAGGGAGCAGATACGCAGTATTTT. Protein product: CASSFGQGADTQYF.